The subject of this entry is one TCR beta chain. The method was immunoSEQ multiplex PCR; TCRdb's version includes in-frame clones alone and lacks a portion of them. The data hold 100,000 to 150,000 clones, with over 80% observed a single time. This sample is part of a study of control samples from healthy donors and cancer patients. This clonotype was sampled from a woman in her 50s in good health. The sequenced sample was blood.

Here the CDR3 reads CASRDSSGNTIYF. In nucleotides, the CDR3 is TGCGCCAGCAGGGACAGTTCTGGAAACACCATATATTTT. This rearrangement joins TRBV10-2 to TRBJ1-3; tentative D call: TRBD1 (6 bases). V lost 6 bases and J 1 base, leaving 7 bases between the germline ends. The CDR3 has 13 residues. Germline V lookup: CDR1 WSHSY, CDR2 SAAADI.